The 11 T cell receptor beta chains presented below share a single source sample, sequenced in a study of early T cells in non-severe SARS-CoV-2 infection. TCRdb re-derived calls from the 5' RACE reads in MiXCR, one entry per CDR3 protein. The sample lists 65,000 to 80,000 distinct CDR3 sequences; around 13% were seen once. Material for sequencing was whole blood. These receptors were obtained from an adult who was a healthcare worker with PCR-confirmed SARS-CoV-2 infection or an uninfected control (not recorded which).

This clonotype was found many times. This chain uses TRBV3-1 with TRBJ1-5; unclear D gene. Germline V gene data show CDR1 as LGHDT and CDR2 as YNNKEL (reference sequence). The CDR3 is made up of 17 amino acids. V dropped 2 bases and J dropped 4 bases, with 18 bases sitting between them. CDR3 amino acids: CASSQSPRVSRNQPQHF. The CDR3 DNA sequence: TGTGCCAGCAGCCAAAGTCCACGGGTCAGCAGAAATCAGCCCCAGCATTTT.

This clonotype came up a few times. The rearrangement uses TRBV12-3 or TRBV12-4 and TRBJ2-3; TRBD2 aligns across 12 bases. Trimming took 2 bases from V and 0 from J; bases not matched to a gene: 6. This CDR3 has 18 amino acids. The CDR3 reads CASSLRASGRASTDTQYF. Written as DNA, the CDR3 is TGTGCCAGCAGTTTAAGGGCTAGCGGGAGGGCTAGCACAGATACGCAGTATTTT.

This clonotype was seen at least ten times. The genes are TRBV18 and TRBJ1-5; perhaps TRBD1 as D (5 bases). Trimming took off 2 bases at V and 0 bases at J, with 8 bases between the two ends. This CDR3 region has 15 residues. Germline V gives CDR1 KGHSH, CDR2 LQKENI. CDR3 amino acids: CASSPNGGSNQPQHF. In nucleotides, the CDR3 is TGTGCCAGCTCACCAAACGGGGGTAGCAATCAGCCCCAGCATTTT.

There are a few counts of this clonotype. The chain links TRBV19 to TRBJ2-7; 7 bases map to TRBD1. CDR3 size: 11 residues. Germline CDR1 is LNHDA and CDR2 is SQIVND (reference sequence). V shed 10 bases, J shed 3 bases, and the junction held 3 bases outside the gene matches. The CDR3 here is CATGQDYEQYF. As DNA, the CDR3 is TGTGCCACTGGACAGGACTACGAGCAGTACTTC.

CDR3 nucleotides: TGCAGCGTGGACCGGACTGAAGCTTTCTTT. Translating gives CSVDRTEAFF. This chain joins TRBV29-1 and TRBJ1-1; no reliable D call. The CDR3 is 10 residues long. Trimming left V 6 bases short and J 5 bases short, with 7 bases between. Germline CDR1 SQVTM, CDR2 ANQGSEA.

This clonotype came up many times. The CDR3 bases are TGTGCCAGCAGCTTAGTTGGAGGACAGTACAATGAGCAGTTCTTC. The encoded protein is CASSLVGGQYNEQFF. J is TRBJ2-1 and V is TRBV7-3, with a weak D call TRBD1 (6 bases). V gave up 2 bases and J gave up 4 bases, with 12 bases separating them. CDR1 is SGHTA, CDR2 FQGTGA, per germline. This CDR3 comprises 15 residues.

CDR3 sequence: CSASWPGTYNEQFF. The CDR3 DNA reads TGCAGTGCTTCGTGGCCGGGAACCTACAATGAGCAGTTCTTC. This chain uses TRBV20-1 with TRBJ2-1, with D maybe TRBD2 (5 bases). This CDR3 is built from 14 residues. Germline CDR1 and CDR2: DFQATT and SNEGSKA (reference sequence). V dropped 5 bases and J dropped 2 bases, with 13 bases sitting between them.

This clonotype was counted only a few times. The chain joins TRBV18 to TRBJ1-2, with D maybe TRBD1 (5 bases). Per the germline V gene, CDR1 is KGHSH and CDR2 is LQKENI. Trimming pared 3 bases from V and 3 bases from J, leaving 14 bases between. This CDR3 is 15 amino acids long. The DNA for the CDR3 is TGTGCCAGCTCACCGGCGGCAGGGACCGACTATGGCTACACCTTC. Translating gives CASSPAAGTDYGYTF.

In its sample, this clonotype was seen many times. CDR3 sequence (DNA): TGTGCCAGCAGCTTAGTGGGGGTTCGGACTGAAGCTTTCTTT. This codes for CASSLVGVRTEAFF. The chain joins TRBV7-9 to TRBJ1-1; tentatively, D is TRBD1 (5 bases). The germline V gene has CDR1 SEHNR and CDR2 FQNEAQ (reference sequence). The CDR3 covers 14 residues. The V end was cut by 1 base, the J end by 5 bases, with 11 bases between.

This clonotype occurred many times. This chain connects TRBV28 to TRBJ2-2, with TRBD2 matching 7 bases. The V gene's germline CDR1 is MDHEN and CDR2 SYDVKM. The CDR3 is made up of 15 amino acids. The V gene end was trimmed by 3 bases and the J gene end by 3 bases; junction bases not matched to a gene: 4. CDR3 amino acids: CASSFPGRYTGELFF. CDR3 coding DNA: TGTGCCAGCAGTTTCCCCGGGAGGTACACCGGGGAGCTGTTTTTT.

This clonotype was observed at least ten times. The rearrangement uses TRBV6-5 and TRBJ2-2; 7 bases are a match to TRBD1. The germline V gene encodes CDR1 MNHEY and CDR2 SVGAGI. This CDR3 is 14 amino acids long. V lost 5 bases and J lost 4; bases outside the gene matches: 4. DNA for the CDR3: TGTGCCAGCAGTAGACAGGGTGGCACCGGGGAGCTGTTTTTT. Residues: CASSRQGGTGELFF.